This T cell receptor beta chain was identified during a study of response to subunit inactivated influenza vaccine. V was clipped by 4 bases and J by 4 bases, with 13 bases between them. The CDR3 totals 14 residues. Germline V gene lookup returns CDR1 SQVTM and CDR2 ANQGSEA. As to this clonotype: Its target is unknown.

Each CDR3 protein gets one entry after TCRdb re-called the RT-PCR reads with MiXCR. The sample has more than 550,000 distinct CDR3 sequences, 12% seen once; the top ten hold more than 8.5%. General study points: With each seasonal influenza vaccination, the authors suggested, few new T cells are recruited.

The sample here was PBMCs from blood, taken on the day of vaccination. This clonotype was sampled from a man aged 45 to 65 who received an inactivated influenza vaccine. J is TRBJ1-4 and V is TRBV29-1; a weak D match, TRBD1 (5 bases). The CDR3, as DNA: TGCAGCGTTGTTGGGGCTGAGAATAATGAAAAACTGTTTTTT. Translation: CSVVGAENNEKLFF.